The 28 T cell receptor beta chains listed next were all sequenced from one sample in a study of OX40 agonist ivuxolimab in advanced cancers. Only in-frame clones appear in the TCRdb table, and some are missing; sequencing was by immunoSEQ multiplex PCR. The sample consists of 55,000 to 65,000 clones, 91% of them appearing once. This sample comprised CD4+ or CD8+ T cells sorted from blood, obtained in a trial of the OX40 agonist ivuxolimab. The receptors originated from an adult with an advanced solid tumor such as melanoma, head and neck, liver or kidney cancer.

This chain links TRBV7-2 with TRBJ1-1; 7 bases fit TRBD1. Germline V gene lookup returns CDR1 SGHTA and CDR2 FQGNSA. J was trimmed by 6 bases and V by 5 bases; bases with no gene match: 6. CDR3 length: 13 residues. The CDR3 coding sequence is TGTGCCAGCAGCGCCCGGGACAGACCTGAAGCTTTCTTT. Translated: CASSARDRPEAFF. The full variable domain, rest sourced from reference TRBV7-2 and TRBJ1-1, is GAGVSQSPSNKVTEKGKDVELRCDPISGHTALYWYRQSLGQGLEFLIYFQGNSAPDKSGLPSDRFSAERTGGSVSTLTIQRTQQEDSAVYLCASSARDRPEAFFGQGTRLTVV.

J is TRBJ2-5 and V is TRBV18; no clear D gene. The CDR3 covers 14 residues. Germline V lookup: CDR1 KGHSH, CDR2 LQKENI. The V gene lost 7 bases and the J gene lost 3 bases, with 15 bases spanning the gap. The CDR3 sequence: CASLATTSKETQYF. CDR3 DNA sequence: TGTGCCAGCTTAGCAACAACCAGTAAAGAGACCCAGTACTTC.

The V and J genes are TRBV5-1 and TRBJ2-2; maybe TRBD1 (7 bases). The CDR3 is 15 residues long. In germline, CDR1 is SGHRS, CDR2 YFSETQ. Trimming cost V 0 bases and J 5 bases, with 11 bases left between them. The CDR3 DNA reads TGCGCCAGCAGCTTGGTGGCAGGGGGGACCGGGGAGCTGTTTTTT. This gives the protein CASSLVAGGTGELFF.

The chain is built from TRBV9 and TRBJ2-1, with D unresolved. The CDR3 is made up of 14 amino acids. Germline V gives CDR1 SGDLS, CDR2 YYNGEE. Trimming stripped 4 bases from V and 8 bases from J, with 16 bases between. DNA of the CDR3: TGTGCCAGCAGCCCCCCCGACGCCTCAGATGAGCAGTTCTTC. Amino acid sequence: CASSPPDASDEQFF.

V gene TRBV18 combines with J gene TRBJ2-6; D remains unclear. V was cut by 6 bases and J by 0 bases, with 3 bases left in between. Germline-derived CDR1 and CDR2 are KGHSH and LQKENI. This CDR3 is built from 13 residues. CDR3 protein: CASSFSGANVLTF. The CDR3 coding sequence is TGTGCCAGCTCCTTCTCTGGGGCCAACGTCCTGACTTTC.

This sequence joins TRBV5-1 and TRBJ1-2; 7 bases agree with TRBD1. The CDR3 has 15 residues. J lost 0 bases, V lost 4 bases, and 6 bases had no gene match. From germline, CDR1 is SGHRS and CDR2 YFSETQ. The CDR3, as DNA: TGCGCCAGCAGCCCCCGGACAGGAACTAACTATGGCTACACCTTC. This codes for CASSPRTGTNYGYTF.

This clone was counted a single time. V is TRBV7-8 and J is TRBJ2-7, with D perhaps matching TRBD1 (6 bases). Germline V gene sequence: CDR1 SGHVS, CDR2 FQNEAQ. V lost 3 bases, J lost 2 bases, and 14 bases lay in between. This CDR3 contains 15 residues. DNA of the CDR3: TGTGCCAGCAGCTTCTCGGGACACTTAACCTACGAGCAGTACTTC. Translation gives CASSFSGHLTYEQYF.

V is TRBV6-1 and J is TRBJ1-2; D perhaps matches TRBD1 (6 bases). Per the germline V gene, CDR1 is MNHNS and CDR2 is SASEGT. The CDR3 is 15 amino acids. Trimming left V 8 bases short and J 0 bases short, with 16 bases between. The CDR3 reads CASSGQHGSNYGYTF. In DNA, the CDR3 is TGTGCCAGCTCAGGACAGCACGGATCTAACTATGGCTACACCTTC.

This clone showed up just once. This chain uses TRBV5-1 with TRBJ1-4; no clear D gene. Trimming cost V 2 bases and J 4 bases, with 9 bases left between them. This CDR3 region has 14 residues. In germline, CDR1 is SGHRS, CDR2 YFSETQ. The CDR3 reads CASSFEALNEKLFF. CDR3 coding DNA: TGCGCCAGCAGCTTTGAAGCCCTTAATGAAAAACTGTTTTTT.

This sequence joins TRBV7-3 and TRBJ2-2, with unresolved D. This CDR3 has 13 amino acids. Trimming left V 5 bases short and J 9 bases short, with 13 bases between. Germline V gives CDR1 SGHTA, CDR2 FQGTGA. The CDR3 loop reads CASSPQSHRELFF. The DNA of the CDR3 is TGTGCCAGCAGCCCACAATCGCACCGGGAGCTGTTTTTT.

CDR3 nucleotides: TGTGCCAGCAGTCAGGGCAGGCAGCCCCAGCATTTT. Its protein is CASSQGRQPQHF. The chain couples TRBV28 to TRBJ1-5, with D perhaps matching TRBD1 (5 bases). The CDR3 runs to 12 residues. V was trimmed by 5 bases and J by 7 bases, leaving 9 bases between them. Germline CDR1 and CDR2: MDHEN and SYDVKM.

The CDR3 sequence is CASSSGQGALTEAFF. CDR3 DNA sequence: TGTGCCAGCAGCTCGGGACAGGGGGCGCTCACTGAAGCTTTCTTT. The rearrangement links TRBV11-3 to TRBJ1-1; TRBD1 aligns across 12 bases. CDR1 is SGHNT and CDR2 is YENEEA in the germline V gene. The CDR3 is 15 residues long. Unmatched junction bases numbered 4, after V lost 4 bases and J lost 4 bases.

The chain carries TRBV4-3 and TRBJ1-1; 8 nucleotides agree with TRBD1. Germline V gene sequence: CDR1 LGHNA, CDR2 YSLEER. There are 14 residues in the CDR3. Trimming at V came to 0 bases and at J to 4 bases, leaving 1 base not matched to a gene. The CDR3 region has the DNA TGCGCCAGCAGCCAAGATCAGGGGGCCACTGAAGCTTTCTTT. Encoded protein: CASSQDQGATEAFF.

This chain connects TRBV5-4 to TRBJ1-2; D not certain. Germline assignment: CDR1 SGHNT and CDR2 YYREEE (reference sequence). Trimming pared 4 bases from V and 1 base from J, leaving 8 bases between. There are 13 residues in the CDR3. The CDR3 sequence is CASSPQNNYGYTF. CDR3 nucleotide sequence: TGTGCCAGCAGCCCCCAGAATAACTATGGCTACACCTTC.

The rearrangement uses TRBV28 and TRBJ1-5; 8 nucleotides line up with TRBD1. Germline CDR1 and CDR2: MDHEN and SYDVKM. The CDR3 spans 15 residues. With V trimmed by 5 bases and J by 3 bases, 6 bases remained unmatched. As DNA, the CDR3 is TGTGCCAGCAGTAAAACAGGGGGAGACAATCAGCCCCAGCATTTT. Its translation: CASSKTGGDNQPQHF.

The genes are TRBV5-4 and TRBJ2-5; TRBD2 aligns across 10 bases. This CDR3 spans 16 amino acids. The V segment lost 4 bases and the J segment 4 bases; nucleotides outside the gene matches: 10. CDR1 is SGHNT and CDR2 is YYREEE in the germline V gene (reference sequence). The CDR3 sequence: CASSPRTSGEGETQYF. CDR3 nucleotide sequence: TGTGCCAGCAGCCCACGGACTAGCGGAGAGGGAGAGACCCAGTACTTC. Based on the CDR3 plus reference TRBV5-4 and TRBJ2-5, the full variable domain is ETGVTQSPTHLIKTRGQQVTLRCSSQSGHNTVSWYQQALGQGPQFIFQYYREEENGRGNFPPRFSGLQFPNYSSELNVNALELDDSALYLCASSPRTSGEGETQYFGPGTRLLVL.

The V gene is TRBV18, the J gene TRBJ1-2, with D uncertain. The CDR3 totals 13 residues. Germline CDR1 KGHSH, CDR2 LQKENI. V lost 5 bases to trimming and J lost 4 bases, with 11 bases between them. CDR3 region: CASSNRAVYGYTF. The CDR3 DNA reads TGTGCCAGCTCAAATCGCGCGGTCTATGGCTACACCTTC. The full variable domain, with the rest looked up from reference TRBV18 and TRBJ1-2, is NAGVMQNPRHLVRRRGQEARLRCSPMKGHSHVYWYRQLPEEGLKFMVYLQKENIIDESGMPKERFSAEFPKEGPSILRIQQVVRGDSAAYFCASSNRAVYGYTFGSGTRLTVV.

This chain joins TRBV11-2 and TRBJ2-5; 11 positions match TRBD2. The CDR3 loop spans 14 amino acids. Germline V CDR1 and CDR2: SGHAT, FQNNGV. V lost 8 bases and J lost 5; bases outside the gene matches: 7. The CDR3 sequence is CASGRLAGRETQYF. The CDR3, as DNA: TGTGCCAGCGGCAGACTAGCGGGACGGGAGACCCAGTACTTC.

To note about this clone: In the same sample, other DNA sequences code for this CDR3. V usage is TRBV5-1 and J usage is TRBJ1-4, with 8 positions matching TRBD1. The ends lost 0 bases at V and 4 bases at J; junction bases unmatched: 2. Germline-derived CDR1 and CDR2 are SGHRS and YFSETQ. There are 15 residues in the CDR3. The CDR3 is CASSLAGQGNEKLFF. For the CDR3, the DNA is TGCGCCAGCAGCTTGGCCGGACAGGGTAATGAAAAACTGTTTTTT.

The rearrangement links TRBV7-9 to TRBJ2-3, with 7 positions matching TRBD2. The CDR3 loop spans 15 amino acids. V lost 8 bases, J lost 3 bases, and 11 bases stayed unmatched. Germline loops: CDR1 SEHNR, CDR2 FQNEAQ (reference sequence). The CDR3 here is CASGGRALSTDTQYF. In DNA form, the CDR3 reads TGTGCCAGCGGAGGGAGGGCGCTGAGTACAGATACGCAGTATTTT.

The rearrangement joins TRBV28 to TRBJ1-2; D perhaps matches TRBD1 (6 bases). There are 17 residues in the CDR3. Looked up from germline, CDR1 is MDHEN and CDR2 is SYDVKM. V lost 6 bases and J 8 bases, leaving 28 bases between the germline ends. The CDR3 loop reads CASSSTSPTEGGRGYTF. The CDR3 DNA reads TGTGCCAGCAGCTCAACATCCCCCACTGAAGGGGGTCGAGGCTACACCTTC.

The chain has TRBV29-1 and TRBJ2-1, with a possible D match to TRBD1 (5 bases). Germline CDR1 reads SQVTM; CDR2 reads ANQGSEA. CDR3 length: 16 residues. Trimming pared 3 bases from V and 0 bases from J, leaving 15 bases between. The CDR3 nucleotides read TGCAGCGTTGATACCCCAGGGTCCAGCTCCTACAATGAGCAGTTCTTC. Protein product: CSVDTPGSSSYNEQFF.

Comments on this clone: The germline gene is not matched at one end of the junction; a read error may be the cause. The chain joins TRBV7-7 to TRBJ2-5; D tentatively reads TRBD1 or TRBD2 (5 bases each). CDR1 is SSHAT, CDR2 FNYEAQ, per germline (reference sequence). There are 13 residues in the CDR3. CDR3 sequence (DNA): TGTGCTAGCAGCTTAGGGGAGAGGGGGACCCAGTACTTC. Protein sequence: CASSLGERGTQYF.

CDR3 coding DNA: TGTGCCAGCGATAAGGGACAGGGAACTCAAGAGACCCAGTACTTC. Protein sequence: CASDKGQGTQETQYF. This sequence joins TRBV11-3 and TRBJ2-5; the match to TRBD1 covers 9 bases. The CDR3 covers 15 residues. Losses at the gene ends were 8 bases for V and 2 bases for J; bases not matched to a gene: 9. Germline V CDR1 and CDR2: SGHNT, YENEEA. Complete variable domain (other parts from reference TRBV11-3 and TRBJ2-5): EAGVVQSPRYKIIEKKQPVAFWCNPISGHNTLYWYLQNLGQGPELLIRYENEEAVDDSQLPKDRFSAERLKGVDSTLKIQPAELGDSAVYLCASDKGQGTQETQYFGPGTRLLVL.

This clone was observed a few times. The CDR3 is CASSVGSGSDTQYF. CDR3 bases: TGTGCCAGCAGCGTAGGTAGCGGCTCAGATACGCAGTATTTT. This chain joins TRBV9 and TRBJ2-3; a weak D match, TRBD2 (6 bases). The V end was cut by 0 bases, the J end by 4 bases, with 9 bases between. The CDR3 sequence is 14 residues long. Germline assignment: CDR1 SGDLS and CDR2 YYNGEE.

This CDR3 reads CASSYRTSRGTGELFF. The CDR3 DNA reads as TGTGCCAGCAGTTACAGGACTAGTAGGGGCACCGGGGAGCTGTTTTTT. V usage is TRBV27 and J usage is TRBJ2-2, with TRBD2 identical over 7 bases. Germline V gene sequence: CDR1 MNHEY, CDR2 SMNVEV (reference sequence). There are 16 residues in the CDR3. After removal of 4 bases from V and 4 bases from J, the junction contained 9 bases not matched to a gene.

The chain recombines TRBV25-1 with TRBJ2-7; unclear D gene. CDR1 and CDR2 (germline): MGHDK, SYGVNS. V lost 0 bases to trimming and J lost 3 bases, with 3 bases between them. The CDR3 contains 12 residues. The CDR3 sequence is CASSEYSYEQYF. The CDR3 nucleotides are TGTGCCAGCAGTGAATACAGCTACGAGCAGTACTTC.

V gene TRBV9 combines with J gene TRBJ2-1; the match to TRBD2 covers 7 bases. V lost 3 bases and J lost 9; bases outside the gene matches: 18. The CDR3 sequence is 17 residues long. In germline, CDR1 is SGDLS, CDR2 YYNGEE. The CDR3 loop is CASSAGRGGGPGSEQFF. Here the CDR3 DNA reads TGTGCCAGCAGCGCGGGTCGTGGGGGAGGGCCGGGGAGTGAGCAGTTCTTC. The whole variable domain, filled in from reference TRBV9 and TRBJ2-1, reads DSGVTQTPKHLITATGQRVTLRCSPRSGDLSVYWYQQSLDQGLQFLIQYYNGEERAKGNILERFSAQQFPDLHSELNLSSLELGDSALYFCASSAGRGGGPGSEQFFGPGTRLTVL.